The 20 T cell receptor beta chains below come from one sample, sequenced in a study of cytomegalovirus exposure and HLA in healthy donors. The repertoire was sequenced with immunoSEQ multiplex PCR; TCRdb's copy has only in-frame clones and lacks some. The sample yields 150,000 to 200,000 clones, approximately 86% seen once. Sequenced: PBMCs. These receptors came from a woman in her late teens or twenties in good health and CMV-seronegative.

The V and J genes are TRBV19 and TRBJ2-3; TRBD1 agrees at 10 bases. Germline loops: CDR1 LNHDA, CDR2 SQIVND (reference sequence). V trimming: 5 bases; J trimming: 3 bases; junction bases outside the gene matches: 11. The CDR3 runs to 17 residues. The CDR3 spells CASSQTGGAGMTDTQYF. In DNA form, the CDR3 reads TGTGCCAGTAGTCAGACAGGGGGCGCGGGAATGACAGATACGCAGTATTTT.

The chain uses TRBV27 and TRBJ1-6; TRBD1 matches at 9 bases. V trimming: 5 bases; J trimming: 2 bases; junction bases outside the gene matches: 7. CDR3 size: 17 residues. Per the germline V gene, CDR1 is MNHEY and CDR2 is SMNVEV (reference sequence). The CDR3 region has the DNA TGTGCCAGCAGTATCATGGGACAGGGACCCTATAATTCACCCCTCCACTTT. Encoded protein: CASSIMGQGPYNSPLHF.

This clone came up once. In DNA form, the CDR3 reads TGTGCCAGTAGTATCCTACCGCTTACCGGGACAGCCCTTTATGGCTACACCTTC. Encoded protein: CASSILPLTGTALYGYTF. The gene calls are TRBV19 and TRBJ1-2, with 7 bases lining up with TRBD1. The CDR3 loop spans 18 amino acids. The germline gives CDR1 LNHDA, CDR2 SQIVND (reference sequence). Trimming cost V 3 bases and J 5 bases; bases outside gene matches: 18.

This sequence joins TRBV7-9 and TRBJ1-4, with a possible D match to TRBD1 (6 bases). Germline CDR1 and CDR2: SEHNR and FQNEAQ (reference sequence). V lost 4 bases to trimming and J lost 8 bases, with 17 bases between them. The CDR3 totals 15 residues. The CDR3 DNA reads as TGTGCCAGCAGCTCCACAGGGCAGGGTGGAGAAAAACTGTTTTTT. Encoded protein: CASSSTGQGGEKLFF. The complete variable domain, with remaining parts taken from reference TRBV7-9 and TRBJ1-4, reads DTGVSQNPRHKITKRGQNVTFRCDPISEHNRLYWYRQTLGQGPEFLTYFQNEAQLEKSRLLSDRFSAERPKGSFSTLEIQRTEQGDSAMYLCASSSTGQGGEKLFFGSGTQLSVL.

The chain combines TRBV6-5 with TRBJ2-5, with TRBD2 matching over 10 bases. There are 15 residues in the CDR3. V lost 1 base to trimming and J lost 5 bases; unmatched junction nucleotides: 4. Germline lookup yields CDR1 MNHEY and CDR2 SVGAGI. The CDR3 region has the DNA TGTGCCAGCAGTTACTTACTAGCGGGGCAGGAGACCCAGTACTTC. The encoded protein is CASSYLLAGQETQYF.

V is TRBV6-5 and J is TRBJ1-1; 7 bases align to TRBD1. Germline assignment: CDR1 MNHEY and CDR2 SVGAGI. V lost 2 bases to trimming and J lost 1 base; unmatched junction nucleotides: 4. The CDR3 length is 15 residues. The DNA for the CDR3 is TGTGCCAGCAGTTACGGGGACAGCCAGAACACTGAAGCTTTCTTT. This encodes CASSYGDSQNTEAFF.

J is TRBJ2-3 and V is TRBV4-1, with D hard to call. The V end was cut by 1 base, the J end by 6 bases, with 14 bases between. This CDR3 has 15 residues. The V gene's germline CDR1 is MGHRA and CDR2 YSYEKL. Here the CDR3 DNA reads TGCGCCAGCAGCCAAGTGGGTAGATCTAGGGATACGCAGTATTTT. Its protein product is CASSQVGRSRDTQYF.

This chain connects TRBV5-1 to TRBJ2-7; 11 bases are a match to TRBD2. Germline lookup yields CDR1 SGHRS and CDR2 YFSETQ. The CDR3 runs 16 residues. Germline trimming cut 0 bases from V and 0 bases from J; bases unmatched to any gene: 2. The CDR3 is CASSLGTSGSSYEQYF. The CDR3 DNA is TGCGCCAGCAGCTTGGGGACTAGCGGGTCCTCCTACGAGCAGTACTTC. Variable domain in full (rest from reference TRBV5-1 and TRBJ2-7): KAGVTQTPRYLIKTRGQQVTLSCSPISGHRSVSWYQQTPGQGLQFLFEYFSETQRNKGNFPGRFSGRQFSNSRSEMNVSTLELGDSALYLCASSLGTSGSSYEQYFGPGTRLTVT.

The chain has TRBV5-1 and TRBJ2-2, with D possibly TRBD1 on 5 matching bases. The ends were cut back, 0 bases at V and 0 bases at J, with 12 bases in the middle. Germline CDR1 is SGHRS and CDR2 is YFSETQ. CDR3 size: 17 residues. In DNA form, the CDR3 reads TGCGCCAGCAGCTTGGCTCATGAGACAGCGAACACCGGGGAGCTGTTTTTT. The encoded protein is CASSLAHETANTGELFF.

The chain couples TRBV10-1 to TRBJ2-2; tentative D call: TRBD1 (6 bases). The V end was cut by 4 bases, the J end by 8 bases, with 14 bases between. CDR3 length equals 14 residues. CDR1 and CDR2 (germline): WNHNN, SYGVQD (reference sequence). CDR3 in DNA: TGCGCCAGCAGTGCACAGGGAATGGGAGGGGAGCTGTTTTTT. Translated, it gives CASSAQGMGGELFF.

This chain's CDR3 is CASAGLAGVGGLSYNEQFF. In DNA, the CDR3 is TGCGCCAGCGCCGGACTAGCGGGAGTAGGCGGACTATCCTACAATGAGCAGTTCTTC. V and J are TRBV5-1 and TRBJ2-1, with 13 nucleotides matching TRBD2. Trimming cost V 7 bases and J 1 base; bases outside gene matches: 14. The CDR3 length is 19 residues. CDR1 is SGHRS and CDR2 is YFSETQ in the germline V gene.

CDR3 region: CASSYTDRNTEAFF. CDR3 coding DNA: TGTGCCAGCAGCTATACAGACAGGAACACTGAAGCTTTCTTT. The chain is built from TRBV7-9 and TRBJ1-1; TRBD1 might be the D (5 bases). V gave up 4 bases and J gave up 1 base, with 10 bases separating them. The CDR3 length is 14 residues. Germline CDR1 is SEHNR and CDR2 is FQNEAQ (reference sequence).

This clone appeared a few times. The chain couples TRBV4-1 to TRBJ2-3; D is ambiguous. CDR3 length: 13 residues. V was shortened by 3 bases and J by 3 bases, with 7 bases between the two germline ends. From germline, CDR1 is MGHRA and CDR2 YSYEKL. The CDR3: CASSHTETDTQYF. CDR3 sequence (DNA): TGCGCCAGCAGCCATACGGAGACAGATACGCAGTATTTT.

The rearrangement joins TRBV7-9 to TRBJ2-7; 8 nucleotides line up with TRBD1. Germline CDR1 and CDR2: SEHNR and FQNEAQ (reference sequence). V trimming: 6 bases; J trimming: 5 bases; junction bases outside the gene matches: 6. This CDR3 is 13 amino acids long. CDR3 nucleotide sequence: TGTGCCAGCAGTCAAGGACAGGGTCACGAGCAGTACTTC. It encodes CASSQGQGHEQYF.

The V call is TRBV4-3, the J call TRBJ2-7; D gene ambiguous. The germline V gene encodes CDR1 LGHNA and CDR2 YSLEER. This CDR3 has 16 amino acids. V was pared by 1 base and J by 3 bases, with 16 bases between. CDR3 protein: CASSQAFGGRNYEQYF. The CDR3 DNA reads TGCGCCAGCAGCCAAGCCTTTGGCGGTCGCAACTACGAGCAGTACTTC.

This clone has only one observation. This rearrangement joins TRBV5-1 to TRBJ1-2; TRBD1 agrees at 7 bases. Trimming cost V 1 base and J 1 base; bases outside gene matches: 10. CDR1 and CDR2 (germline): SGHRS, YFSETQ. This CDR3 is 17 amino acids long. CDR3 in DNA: TGCGCCAGCAGCTTGTCTGACAGGGCAGAGGGTAACTATGGCTACACCTTC. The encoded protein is CASSLSDRAEGNYGYTF.

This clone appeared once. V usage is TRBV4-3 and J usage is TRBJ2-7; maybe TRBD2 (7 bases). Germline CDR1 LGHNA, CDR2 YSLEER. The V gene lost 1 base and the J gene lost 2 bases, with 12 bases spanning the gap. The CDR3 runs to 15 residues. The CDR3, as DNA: TGCGCCAGCAGCCAAGTGCGGGGGCTGGCCTACGAGCAGTACTTC. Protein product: CASSQVRGLAYEQYF.

For the CDR3, the DNA is TGTGCCAGCAGCTCGAGGATATCGGCAGATACGCAGTATTTT. It translates to CASSSRISADTQYF. The V and J genes are TRBV5-4 and TRBJ2-3; no clear D. The CDR3 loop spans 14 amino acids. The ends were cut back, 3 bases at V and 4 bases at J, with 12 bases in the middle. The germline CDR1 and CDR2 sequences are SGHNT and YYREEE (reference sequence). Full variable domain (remainder filled in from reference TRBV5-4 and TRBJ2-3): ETGVTQSPTHLIKTRGQQVTLRCSSQSGHNTVSWYQQALGQGPQFIFQYYREEENGRGNFPPRFSGLQFPNYSSELNVNALELDDSALYLCASSSRISADTQYFGPGTRLTVL.

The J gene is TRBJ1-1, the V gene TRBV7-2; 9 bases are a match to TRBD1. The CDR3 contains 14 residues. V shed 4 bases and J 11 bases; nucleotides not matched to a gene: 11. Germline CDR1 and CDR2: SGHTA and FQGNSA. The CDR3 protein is CASSSLGQGELAFF. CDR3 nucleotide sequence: TGTGCCAGCAGCTCCTTGGGACAGGGAGAATTGGCTTTCTTT.

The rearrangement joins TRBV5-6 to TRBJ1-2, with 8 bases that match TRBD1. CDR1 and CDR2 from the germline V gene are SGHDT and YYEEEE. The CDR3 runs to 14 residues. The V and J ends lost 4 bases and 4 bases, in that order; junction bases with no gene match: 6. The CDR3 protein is CASSPDRVGYGYTF. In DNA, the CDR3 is TGTGCCAGCAGCCCGGACAGGGTGGGCTATGGCTACACCTTC.